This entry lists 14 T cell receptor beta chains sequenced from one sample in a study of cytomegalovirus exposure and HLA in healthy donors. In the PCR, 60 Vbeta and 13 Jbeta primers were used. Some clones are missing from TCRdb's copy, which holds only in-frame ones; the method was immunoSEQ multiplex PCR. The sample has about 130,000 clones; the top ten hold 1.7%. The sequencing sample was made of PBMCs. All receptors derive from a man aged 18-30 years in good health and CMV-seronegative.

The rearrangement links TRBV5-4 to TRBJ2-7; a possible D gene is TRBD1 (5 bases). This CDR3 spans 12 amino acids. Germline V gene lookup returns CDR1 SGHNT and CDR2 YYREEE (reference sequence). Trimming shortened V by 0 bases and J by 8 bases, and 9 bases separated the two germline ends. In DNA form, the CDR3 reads TGTGCCAGCAGCTTGGGCAGGGAACAGCAGTACTTC. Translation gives CASSLGREQQYF.

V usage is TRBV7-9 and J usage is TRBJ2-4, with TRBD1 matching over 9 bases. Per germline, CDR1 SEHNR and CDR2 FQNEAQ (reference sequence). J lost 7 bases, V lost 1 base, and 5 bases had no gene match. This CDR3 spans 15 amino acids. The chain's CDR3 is CASSLGTGTGNIQYF. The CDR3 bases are TGTGCCAGCAGCTTAGGGACCGGGACAGGGAACATTCAGTACTTC.

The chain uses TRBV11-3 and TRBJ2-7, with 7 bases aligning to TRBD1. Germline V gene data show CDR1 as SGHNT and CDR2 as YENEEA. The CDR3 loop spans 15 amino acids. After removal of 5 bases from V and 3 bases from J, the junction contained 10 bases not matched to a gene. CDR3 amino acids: CASSTRYRGIYEQYF. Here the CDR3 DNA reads TGTGCCAGCAGCACCCGATACAGGGGTATCTACGAGCAGTACTTC. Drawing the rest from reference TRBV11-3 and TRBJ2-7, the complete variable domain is EAGVVQSPRYKIIEKKQPVAFWCNPISGHNTLYWYLQNLGQGPELLIRYENEEAVDDSQLPKDRFSAERLKGVDSTLKIQPAELGDSAVYLCASSTRYRGIYEQYFGPGTRLTVT.

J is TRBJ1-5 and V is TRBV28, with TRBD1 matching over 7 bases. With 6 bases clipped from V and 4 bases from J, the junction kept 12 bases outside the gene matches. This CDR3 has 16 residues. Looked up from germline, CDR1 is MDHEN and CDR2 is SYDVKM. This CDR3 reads CASRGIRDSMNQPQHF. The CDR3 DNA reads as TGTGCCAGCAGGGGGATCCGGGACAGCATGAATCAGCCCCAGCATTTT. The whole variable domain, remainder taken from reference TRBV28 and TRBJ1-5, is DVKVTQSSRYLVKRTGEKVFLECVQDMDHENMFWYRQDPGLGLRLIYFSYDVKMKEKGDIPEGYSVSREKKERFSLILESASTNQTSMYLCASRGIRDSMNQPQHFGDGTRLSIL.

CDR3 residues: CASSPSGSYEQYF. In nucleotides, the CDR3 is TGTGCCAGCAGCCCCTCGGGATCCTACGAGCAGTACTTC. The J gene is TRBJ2-7, the V gene TRBV9; the D gene is possibly TRBD2 (5 bases). V dropped 4 bases and J dropped 1 base, with 9 bases sitting between them. The germline gives CDR1 SGDLS, CDR2 YYNGEE. The CDR3 is 13 residues long.

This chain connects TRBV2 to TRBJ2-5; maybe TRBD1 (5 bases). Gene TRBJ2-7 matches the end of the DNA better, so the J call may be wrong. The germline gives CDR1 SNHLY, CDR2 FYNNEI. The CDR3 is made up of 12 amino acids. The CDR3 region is CASRGDSYEQYF. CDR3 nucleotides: TGTGCCAGCAGAGGAGACAGCTACGAGCAGTACTTC.

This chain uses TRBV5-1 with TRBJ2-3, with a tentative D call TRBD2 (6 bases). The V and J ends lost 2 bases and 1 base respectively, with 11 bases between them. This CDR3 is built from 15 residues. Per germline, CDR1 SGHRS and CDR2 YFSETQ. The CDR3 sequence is CASSLRGMGTDTQYF. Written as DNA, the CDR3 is TGCGCCAGCAGCTTACGGGGGATGGGCACAGATACGCAGTATTTT.

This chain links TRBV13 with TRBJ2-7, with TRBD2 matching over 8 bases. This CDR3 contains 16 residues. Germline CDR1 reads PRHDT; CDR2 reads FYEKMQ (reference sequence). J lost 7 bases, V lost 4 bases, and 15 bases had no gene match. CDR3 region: CASSSGERGRAGEQYF. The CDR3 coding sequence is TGTGCCAGCAGCTCGGGAGAGCGGGGGCGAGCTGGGGAGCAGTACTTC.

CDR3 DNA sequence: TGTGCCAGCAGCTTTAGCACCGGGGAGCTGTTTTTT. Amino acid sequence: CASSFSTGELFF. The V gene is TRBV7-2, the J gene TRBJ2-2; no firm D call. Germline values: CDR1 SGHTA, CDR2 FQGNSA. V was cut by 3 bases and J by 4 bases, with 3 bases left in between. The CDR3 contains 12 residues.

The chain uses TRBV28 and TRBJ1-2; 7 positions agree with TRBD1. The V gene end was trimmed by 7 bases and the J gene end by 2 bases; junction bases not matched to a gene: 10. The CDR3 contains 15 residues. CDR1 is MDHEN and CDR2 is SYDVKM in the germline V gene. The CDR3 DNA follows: TGTGCCAGCATCTCGTTTGAACAGGGGAACTATGGCTACACCTTC. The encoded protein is CASISFEQGNYGYTF.

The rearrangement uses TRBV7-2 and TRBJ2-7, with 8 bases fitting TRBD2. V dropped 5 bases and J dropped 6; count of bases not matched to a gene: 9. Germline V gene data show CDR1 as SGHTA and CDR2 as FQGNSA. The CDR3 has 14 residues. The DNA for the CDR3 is TGTGCCAGCAGCACCATAGCGGGGCGGGGCGAGCAGTACTTC. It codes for CASSTIAGRGEQYF.

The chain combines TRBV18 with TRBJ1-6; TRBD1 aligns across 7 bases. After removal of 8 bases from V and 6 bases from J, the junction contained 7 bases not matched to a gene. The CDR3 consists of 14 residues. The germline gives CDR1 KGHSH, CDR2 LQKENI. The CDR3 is CASTRDSINSPLHF. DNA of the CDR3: TGTGCCAGCACCCGGGACAGCATTAATTCACCCCTCCACTTT.

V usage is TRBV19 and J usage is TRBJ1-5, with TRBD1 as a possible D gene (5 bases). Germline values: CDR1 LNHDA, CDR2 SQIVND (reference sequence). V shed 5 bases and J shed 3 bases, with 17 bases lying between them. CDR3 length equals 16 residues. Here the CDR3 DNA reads TGTGCCAGTAGTCATTTCTCGACAGACGTCAATCAGCCCCAGCATTTT. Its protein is CASSHFSTDVNQPQHF.

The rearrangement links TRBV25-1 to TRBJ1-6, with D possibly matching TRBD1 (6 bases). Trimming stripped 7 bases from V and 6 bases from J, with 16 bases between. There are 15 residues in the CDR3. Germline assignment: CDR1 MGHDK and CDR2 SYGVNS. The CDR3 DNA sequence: TGTGCCAGCACCAGGACAGCAGGAAGTAATTCACCCCTCCACTTT. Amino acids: CASTRTAGSNSPLHF.